This is a list of T cell receptor beta chains from one sample in a study of Ad26.COV2.S vaccination and SARS-CoV-2 variants. Repertoires were generated with immunoSEQ multiplex PCR, while TCRdb's copy carries only in-frame clones and drops some. The sample yields hundreds of thousands of clones, roughly 90% seen once. The input for sequencing was peripheral blood, taken in a trial of Ad26.COV2.S vaccine versus placebo. These receptors were collected from a person between 18 and 65 years old who received the Ad26.COV2.S COVID-19 vaccine or a placebo. Each CDR3 is given with its conserved first and last residue. Part of the rows lack a size; the others show once, few, many or a class for expanded clones.

clone_size j_call v_call cdr3_aa
NA TRBJ2-1 TRBV2 CASSEGPVTVPFF
few TRBJ2-7 TRBV10-2 CASSDVGQGIYEQYF
few TRBJ1-2 TRBV6-1 CASSDRGTGPTGGYTF
NA TRBJ1-5 TRBV4-1 CASSQLQTGNQPQHF
NA TRBJ1-1 TRBV27 CASSKGGPNTEAFF
once TRBJ1-4 TRBV7-2 CASSQRLGSNEKLFF
NA TRBJ1-2 TRBV6-1 CASTLLQGGSYGYTF
few TRBJ1-1 TRBV6-6 CASSYNQDWTEAFF
NA TRBJ2-2 TRBV11-2 CASSLGSIRVGELFF
NA TRBJ2-1 TRBV5-4 CASSPWGTKGYEQFF
NA TRBJ1-2 TRBV7-2 CASTSIAGQHESNYGYTF
NA TRBJ2-3 TRBV19 CASRRATTDTQYF
NA TRBJ2-1 TRBV5-4 CASSLELAGGYNEQFF
few TRBJ2-7 TRBV30 CAWSFRYEQYF
NA TRBJ2-5 TRBV14 CASSQGGGEGRRTQYF
NA TRBJ2-3 TRBV10-1 CASSESAGIGATQYF
NA TRBJ1-2 TRBV19 CASSGTGRRGYTF
NA TRBJ2-7 TRBV12-3/TRBV12-4 CASSLGGEQYF
NA TRBJ2-3 TRBV11-2 CASSLGTDTQYF
NA TRBJ2-7 TRBV19 CASSESGPTYYEQYF
NA TRBJ2-4 TRBV30 CAWSGASGRAWAKNIQYF
NA TRBJ1-1 TRBV20-1 CSASGRTGGEYTEAFF
NA TRBJ1-2 TRBV5-1 CASSLQGADYGYTF
NA TRBJ2-2 TRBV7-8 CASSLTGWAGELFF
NA TRBJ2-7 TRBV2 CASSGVTYEQYF
NA TRBJ2-5 TRBV16 CASSQRLGGRETQYF
NA TRBJ2-7 TRBV18 CASSPWGHSSYEQYF